Shown below are 32 T cell receptor beta chains from a single sample sequenced in a study of blood T cells in healthy people across ages. Then a second PCR, running roughly 6 to 12 cycles, was carried out with a sample-barcoded 5' primer and a J-beta primer mix. TCRdb fed the 5' RACE reads into MiXCR, producing one record per CDR3 protein. The sample includes just over 800,000 distinct CDR3 sequences, approximately 67% of them seen just once. Sequenced sample: blood. All receptors derive from a man younger than 45 in good health.

The chain couples TRBV4-1 to TRBJ2-5, with D perhaps matching TRBD1 (6 bases). CDR3 length: 15 amino acids. Between the trimmed V and J ends, which lost 4 bases and 11 bases, there was a span of 23 bases. Per the germline V gene, CDR1 is MGHRA and CDR2 is YSYEKL. The CDR3 coding sequence is TGCGCCAGCAGCCGCCCGGACAGCCCCATCGGGGAGCAGTACTTC. Its protein product is CASSRPDSPIGEQYF.

V and J are TRBV6-5 and TRBJ2-4; TRBD1 is a possible D gene (5 bases). The J call is uncertain, as TRBJ2-7 better fits the DNA end. This CDR3 comprises 14 residues. Germline V CDR1 and CDR2: MNHEY, SVGAGI. The CDR3 loop is CASTRGAGTYEQYF. Here the CDR3 DNA reads TGTGCCAGCACCCGTGGGGCAGGAACTTACGAGCAGTACTTC.

This chain connects TRBV5-1 to TRBJ1-1; D is unresolved. The V gene lost 2 bases and the J gene lost 1 base, with 9 bases spanning the gap. The CDR3 extends over 14 amino acids. Per the germline V gene, CDR1 is SGHRS and CDR2 is YFSETQ. CDR3 sequence reads: CASSLKMRNTEAFF. DNA for the CDR3: TGCGCCAGCAGCTTAAAAATGCGGAACACTGAAGCTTTCTTT.

This clonotype was observed a few times. The chain has TRBV20-1 and TRBJ2-1; D uncertain. This CDR3 is built from 15 residues. Trimming shortened V by 0 bases and J by 0 bases, and 9 bases separated the two germline ends. CDR1 and CDR2 from the germline V gene are DFQATT and SNEGSKA (reference sequence). CDR3 in amino acids: CSARDIRASYNEQFF. CDR3 nucleotides: TGCAGTGCTAGAGATATCCGTGCCTCCTACAATGAGCAGTTCTTC.

This clonotype was detected ten times or more. The rearrangement links TRBV4-2 to TRBJ2-2; no definite D call. This CDR3 spans 15 amino acids. V lost 1 base, J lost 0 bases, and 6 bases lay in between. CDR1 and CDR2 from the germline V gene are LGHNA and YNFKEQ. CDR3 coding DNA: TGTGCCAGCAGCCAAGGTACATCGAACACCGGGGAGCTGTTTTTT. Its protein is CASSQGTSNTGELFF.

J is TRBJ2-2 and V is TRBV20-1; D gene unclear. Germline CDR1 reads DFQATT; CDR2 reads SNEGSKA (reference sequence). V was cut by 0 bases and J by 5 bases, with 10 bases left in between. The CDR3 has 14 residues. The CDR3 DNA reads as TGCAGTGCTAGAGATCTCGGTGGAACCGGGGAGCTGTTTTTT. This translates into CSARDLGGTGELFF.

Concerning this clonotype itself: Compared with germline, one end of the junction differs, possibly owing to a read error. The chain couples TRBV6-1 to TRBJ2-7; TRBD1 is a possible D gene (5 bases). This CDR3 comprises 16 residues. Per germline, CDR1 MNHNS and CDR2 SASEGT. This chain's CDR3 is CANSETCEETDYEQYF. In DNA form, the CDR3 reads TGTGCCAACAGTGAAACCTGTGAAGAGACAGACTACGAGCAGTACTTC.

The rearrangement uses TRBV10-3 and TRBJ2-1; either TRBD1 or TRBD2 may supply D (6 bases each). V lost 4 bases and J lost 9, with 10 bases in between. Germline V lookup: CDR1 ENHRY, CDR2 SYGVKD. This CDR3 region has 12 residues. The CDR3 loop reads CAISGGGSEQFF. DNA for the CDR3: TGTGCCATCAGTGGAGGGGGGAGTGAGCAGTTCTTC.

The CDR3 coding sequence is TGTGCCAGCAGGGGGTTTGGGGGGACTAGCACAGATACGCAGTATTTT. This translates into CASRGFGGTSTDTQYF. The chain recombines TRBV6-5 with TRBJ2-3, with D possibly being TRBD2 (6 bases). The V end lost 6 bases, the J end lost 0 bases, and 16 bases lay between the germline ends. Germline V gene data show CDR1 as MNHEY and CDR2 as SVGAGI. There are 16 residues in the CDR3.

The chain has TRBV3-1 and TRBJ2-1; 9 bases agree with TRBD2. This CDR3 spans 16 amino acids. The V gene end was trimmed by 3 bases and the J gene end by 5 bases; junction bases not matched to a gene: 8. Germline V CDR1 and CDR2: LGHDT, YNNKEL (reference sequence). The CDR3 DNA follows: TGTGCCAGCAGCCAGGTGGTAGCGGGGGCTGACAATGAGCAGTTCTTC. Translating gives CASSQVVAGADNEQFF.

The V call is TRBV7-2, the J call TRBJ1-5; possible D gene TRBD1, 6 bases. This CDR3 is 15 amino acids long. Trimming left V 3 bases short and J 5 bases short, with 14 bases between. Germline CDR1 and CDR2: SGHTA and FQGNSA. In DNA form, the CDR3 reads TGTGCCAGCAGCTTCCAAACAGGGAGGCATCAGCCCCAGCATTTT. Translating gives CASSFQTGRHQPQHF.

The chain has TRBV11-2 and TRBJ2-1; TRBD2 matches at 9 bases. This CDR3 comprises 16 residues. V was pared by 5 bases and J by 7 bases, with 12 bases of the junction left unmatched. The germline V gene encodes CDR1 SGHAT and CDR2 FQNNGV. The CDR3 protein is CASSPAGGSGGNEQFF. The CDR3 bases are TGTGCCAGCAGCCCCGCCGGGGGTAGCGGGGGTAATGAGCAGTTCTTC.

The chain couples TRBV28 to TRBJ1-5, with D perhaps TRBD1 (5 bases). V lost 3 bases and J lost 9, with 12 bases in between. Germline V gene data show CDR1 as MDHEN and CDR2 as SYDVKM. The CDR3 loop spans 13 amino acids. CDR3 coding DNA: TGTGCCAGCAGTTTCATAGGGGTACCGCCCCAGCATTTT. Its translation: CASSFIGVPPQHF.

A few counts support this clonotype. The rearrangement joins TRBV6-4 to TRBJ2-3; D gene unclear. Germline V CDR1 and CDR2: MRHNA, SNTAGT. The V gene lost 2 bases and the J gene lost 4 bases, with 7 bases spanning the gap. There are 13 residues in the CDR3. The CDR3 sequence: CASSDRESDTQYF. Here the CDR3 DNA reads TGTGCCAGCAGTGACCGAGAGTCAGATACGCAGTATTTT.

This clonotype was seen just once. V usage is TRBV6-2 or TRBV6-3 and J usage is TRBJ2-1, with D perhaps given as TRBD1 or TRBD2 (6 bases each). CDR3 size: 15 residues. CDR1 and CDR2 from the germline V gene are MNHEY and SVGEGT. Trimming pared 7 bases from V and 7 bases from J, leaving 20 bases between. The CDR3 loop is CASIRGAGWANEQFF. CDR3 nucleotides: TGTGCCAGCATAAGGGGGGCCGGGTGGGCGAATGAGCAGTTCTTC.

This chain uses TRBV7-3 with TRBJ2-3; tentatively, D is TRBD1 (6 bases). The V and J ends lost 0 bases and 1 base respectively, with 17 bases between them. CDR1 is SGHTA, CDR2 FQGTGA, per germline. The CDR3 covers 18 residues. CDR3 DNA: TGTGCCAGCAGCTTAACCGGCAGGGGCCCCTCTGGCACAGATACGCAGTATTTT. Its translation: CASSLTGRGPSGTDTQYF.

This chain uses TRBV20-1 with TRBJ1-4; D is possibly TRBD1 (5 bases). CDR3 size: 15 residues. The V gene lost 0 bases and the J gene lost 4 bases, with 12 bases spanning the gap. Germline V lookup: CDR1 DFQATT, CDR2 SNEGSKA (reference sequence). CDR3: CSARDLTADNEKLFF. The CDR3 DNA reads TGCAGTGCTAGAGATTTGACAGCAGATAATGAAAAACTGTTTTTT.

Only a few counts were recorded for this clonotype. This rearrangement joins TRBV7-9 to TRBJ2-7; 8 nucleotides line up with TRBD1. Germline CDR1 is SEHNR and CDR2 is FQNEAQ (reference sequence). This CDR3 spans 16 amino acids. Trimming took 5 bases from V and 2 from J; bases not matched to a gene: 11. The CDR3 bases are TGTGCCAGCAGCAACGGACAGGGATGGAGGGCCTACGAGCAGTACTTC. Its protein product is CASSNGQGWRAYEQYF.

The chain joins TRBV4-3 to TRBJ2-1, with TRBD2 matching over 12 bases. Germline V lookup: CDR1 LGHNA, CDR2 YSLEER. The CDR3 is 17 amino acids. J was trimmed by 2 bases and V by 2 bases; bases with no gene match: 4. CDR3 in amino acids: CASSQTSGGIAYNEQFF. The CDR3 nucleotides read TGCGCCAGCAGCCAAACTAGCGGGGGGATAGCCTACAATGAGCAGTTCTTC.

The rearrangement links TRBV7-2 to TRBJ2-7, with TRBD1 identical over 11 bases. V dropped 5 bases and J dropped 1; count of bases not matched to a gene: 7. This CDR3 is 16 amino acids long. Germline V lookup: CDR1 SGHTA, CDR2 FQGNSA. As DNA, the CDR3 is TGTGCCAGCAGCGCCCACGGACAGGGGGCTTCCTACGAGCAGTACTTC. Its protein product is CASSAHGQGASYEQYF.

Concerning this clonotype itself: At one boundary the junction diverges from the germline segment, which might be a read error. This sequence joins TRBV13 and TRBJ1-2; D unclear. Per germline, CDR1 PRHDT and CDR2 FYEKMQ (reference sequence). The CDR3 has 14 residues. The CDR3 DNA reads as TGTGCCAGCAACTTATCCCAGATGAACTATGGCTACACCTTC. The encoded protein is CASNLSQMNYGYTF.

V usage is TRBV4-3 and J usage is TRBJ1-2; TRBD1 matches 12 bases. The V gene end was trimmed by 0 bases and the J gene end by 8 bases; junction bases not matched to a gene: 13. This CDR3 is built from 18 residues. The V gene's germline CDR1 is LGHNA and CDR2 YSLEER. The CDR3 nucleotides read TGCGCCAGCAGCCAAGATCAGGGGACAGGGGGCGCTGGGGACGGCTACACCTTC. Protein product: CASSQDQGTGGAGDGYTF.

The J gene is TRBJ2-5, the V gene TRBV20-1, with 9 bases that match TRBD2. This CDR3 is 17 amino acids long. CDR1 is DFQATT, CDR2 SNEGSKA, per germline (reference sequence). V lost 1 base and J lost 2; bases outside the gene matches: 11. DNA of the CDR3: TGCAGTGCTAGAGCCCTCAGACTAGCGGCTTCTCAAGAGACCCAGTACTTC. It is translated as CSARALRLAASQETQYF.

The V gene is TRBV4-3, the J gene TRBJ2-7, with a weak D call TRBD2 (6 bases). Germline loops: CDR1 LGHNA, CDR2 YSLEER. V was pared by 1 base and J by 0 bases, with 10 bases between. The CDR3 contains 15 residues. The CDR3 is CASSQGGERSYEQYF. CDR3 coding DNA: TGCGCCAGCAGCCAAGGGGGGGAACGCTCCTACGAGCAGTACTTC.

V and J are TRBV9 and TRBJ2-3; D is uncertain. Trimming left V 5 bases short and J 0 bases short, with 7 bases between. CDR1 SGDLS and CDR2 YYNGEE come from the germline V gene. The length of the CDR3 is 13 residues. Here the CDR3 DNA reads TGTGCCAGCAGTGTCACTAGCACAGATACGCAGTATTTT. This encodes CASSVTSTDTQYF.

The rearrangement uses TRBV9 and TRBJ2-1; D gene uncertain. This CDR3 is 14 amino acids long. Germline V gene sequence: CDR1 SGDLS, CDR2 YYNGEE. Trimming took off 0 bases at V and 10 bases at J, with 14 bases between the two ends. This chain's CDR3 is CASSVGPPEQEQFF. CDR3 in DNA: TGTGCCAGCAGCGTAGGACCCCCCGAGCAGGAGCAGTTCTTC.

The J gene is TRBJ1-2, the V gene TRBV6-5; the D gene is possibly TRBD1 (5 bases). V shed 0 bases and J shed 3 bases, with 20 bases lying between them. CDR3 length: 18 residues. The germline V gene has CDR1 MNHEY and CDR2 SVGAGI. Here the CDR3 DNA reads TGTGCCAGCAGTTACTCGAGGACCGGGACCGCGGCTTACTATGGCTACACCTTC. It yields the protein CASSYSRTGTAAYYGYTF.

V usage is TRBV7-2 and J usage is TRBJ2-5; D may be TRBD1 (6 bases). The CDR3 extends over 15 amino acids. From germline, CDR1 is SGHTA and CDR2 FQGNSA. V lost 1 base, J lost 7 bases, and 16 bases lay in between. CDR3 in amino acids: CASSLGPGTQRTQYF. In DNA, the CDR3 is TGTGCCAGCAGCTTAGGGCCCGGGACACAGCGGACCCAGTACTTC.

V usage is TRBV7-2 and J usage is TRBJ1-3; D gene ambiguous. Germline V lookup: CDR1 SGHTA, CDR2 FQGNSA. V lost 3 bases, J lost 2 bases, and 8 bases lay in between. The CDR3 loop spans 14 amino acids. The CDR3 is CASSFDTAGNTIYF. The CDR3 DNA sequence: TGTGCCAGCAGCTTTGACACGGCTGGAAACACCATATATTTT.

The sample holds one count of this clonotype. This chain connects TRBV11-1 to TRBJ2-5; 9 nucleotides align to TRBD1. V was clipped by 5 bases and J by 5 bases; unmatched bases: 15. The CDR3 spans 17 residues. Per germline, CDR1 SGHAT and CDR2 FQDESV (reference sequence). The CDR3 sequence: CASSRRRGQGLGETQYF. The DNA for the CDR3 is TGTGCCAGCAGCCGTCGGAGAGGACAGGGGTTAGGCGAGACCCAGTACTTC.

Remarks on this clonotype: Given a much more abundant clone one base away, this may be a read error. The chain is built from TRBV7-2 and TRBJ2-5, with TRBD1 matching 8 bases. CDR1 is SGHTA and CDR2 is FQGNSA in the germline V gene. CDR3 length: 16 residues. Losses at the gene ends were 3 bases for V and 11 bases for J; bases not matched to a gene: 17. CDR3 sequence (DNA): TGTGCCAGCAGCTTTCGACAGGGGCGAGGCAACAATGAGCAGTACTTC. It encodes CASSFRQGRGNNEQYF.

The rearrangement uses TRBV5-1 and TRBJ2-1, with 8 bases matching TRBD1. The CDR3 extends over 16 amino acids. CDR1 is SGHRS, CDR2 YFSETQ, per germline. V was pared by 2 bases and J by 4 bases, with 8 bases of the junction left unmatched. The CDR3 coding sequence is TGCGCCAGCAGCTTTGGTGGAGGACAGGGATACAATGAGCAGTTCTTC. Residues: CASSFGGGQGYNEQFF.